One and the same sample provided the 8 T cell receptor beta chains below, sequenced in a study of T cell clonality in common variable immunodeficiency. TCRdb's table, derived via immunoSEQ multiplex PCR, lists solely in-frame clones and lacks some. The sample was found to contain about 44,000 clones, and every one recurs. The sample consisted of peripheral blood mononuclear cells. The origin of the receptors is a person between 18 and 75 years old in good health.

This clone is medium-sized by share. The read finishes 3 residues shy of the CDR3 end, and the germline J gene is used to complete it. The V call is TRBV20-1, the J call TRBJ1-1, with 7 bases aligning to TRBD1. With 6 bases clipped from V and 5 bases from J, the junction kept 9 bases outside the gene matches. The CDR3 is 13 amino acids. The germline V gene has CDR1 DFQATT and CDR2 SNEGSKA (reference sequence). The CDR3 bases that were read are TGCAGTGCCCAGGGAGGGGGCGCGACTGAA. Protein sequence: CSAQGGGATE. From start to end, the CDR3 is CSAQGGGATEAFF.

This clone was found many times. The read ends 3 residues shy of where the CDR3 ends; the end is completed using the germline J gene. V is TRBV19 and J is TRBJ2-1, with D possibly TRBD2 on 6 matching bases. The V end was cut by 6 bases, the J end by 0 bases, with 12 bases between. The CDR3 consists of 15 residues. The V gene's germline CDR1 is LNHDA and CDR2 SQIVND (reference sequence). Here the CDR3 reads CASSLADSSYNEQFF. CDR3 DNA, as far as it was read: TGTGCCAGTAGCTTAGCGGATAGCTCCTACAATGAG.

In this sample, this clone turned up many times. The read finishes 3 residues shy of the CDR3 end, and the germline J gene is used to complete it. The V call is TRBV12-3 or TRBV12-4, the J call TRBJ2-7, with TRBD1 as a possible D gene (6 bases). The CDR3 contains 15 residues. Trimming removed 4 bases from V and 3 bases from J, with 16 bases in between. The chain's CDR3 is CASSSGTTGYYEQYF. The CDR3 bases that were read are TGTGCCAGCAGTTCCGGGACAACTGGTTACTACGAG.

This clone has ten or more counts. The missing CDR3 end, 3 residues past where the read stops, is filled in from the germline J gene. The chain carries TRBV6-1 and TRBJ2-2, with D possibly TRBD1 on 5 matching bases. V lost 2 bases, J lost 7 bases, and 17 bases lay in between. Germline V gene data show CDR1 as MNHNS and CDR2 as SASEGT. The length of the CDR3 is 16 residues. CDR3 bases read: TGTGCCAGCAGTGAAACAATTGCCAGGGCTGGCGGGGAG. As protein: CASSETIARAGGE. Given in full, the CDR3 is CASSETIARAGGELFF.

At least ten counts were recorded for this clone. The read halts 3 residues ahead of the CDR3 end, with the missing end drawn from the germline J gene. The J gene is TRBJ2-7, the V gene TRBV20-1; 9 positions match TRBD1. J was trimmed by 0 bases and V by 0 bases; bases with no gene match: 6. The germline V gene has CDR1 DFQATT and CDR2 SNEGSKA (reference sequence). The CDR3 is made up of 16 amino acids. The CDR3 DNA, read in part, is TGCAGTGCTAGAGAGGGGCGGGGACAGGGCTCCTACGAG. The encoded protein is CSAREGRGQGSYE. The whole CDR3 region reads CSAREGRGQGSYEQYF.

This clone was seen ten or more times. Read sequence stops 3 residues before the CDR3 end, and the germline J gene provides the missing end. The chain employs TRBV30 and TRBJ1-2, with D possibly being TRBD1 (5 bases). V was shortened by 5 bases and J by 0 bases, with 10 bases between the two germline ends. The CDR3 has 13 amino acids. Germline CDR1 and CDR2: GTSNPN and SVGIG (reference sequence). CDR3 residues: CAWVKTANYGYTF. Incomplete CDR3 DNA: TGTGCCTGGGTAAAGACAGCTAACTATGGC.

This clone was seen repeatedly, ten times or more. The read falls 3 residues short of the CDR3 end, and the missing part is taken from the germline J gene. The chain employs TRBV19 and TRBJ1-2; 9 bases agree with TRBD1. The CDR3 contains 18 residues. V shed 7 bases and J 3 bases; nucleotides not matched to a gene: 18. The germline gives CDR1 LNHDA, CDR2 SQIVND (reference sequence). CDR3 DNA (partial): TGTGCCAGTAACCGTGGATTCGGACAGGGGCCTAAGGACTATGGC. The encoded protein is CASNRGFGQGPKDYG. In full, the CDR3 reads CASNRGFGQGPKDYGYTF.

This clone was seen ten or more times. The CDR3 end is not reached by the read, which stops 3 residues before it; the germline J gene fills it in. This sequence joins TRBV20-1 and TRBJ1-6, with 10 bases lining up with TRBD1. Germline loops: CDR1 DFQATT, CDR2 SNEGSKA (reference sequence). The trim removed 5 bases at V and 2 bases at J, leaving 6 bases unmatched. The CDR3 length is 16 residues. CDR3 protein: CSAGGQGDPYNSPLHF. The DNA read from the CDR3 is TGCAGTGCTGGAGGACAGGGGGACCCCTATAATTCACCC.